Below, 32 T cell receptor beta chains from the same sample are listed, as sequenced in a study of low-dose radiotherapy and immunotherapy resistance in tumors. Primers used for first-strand cDNA, a TRAV- and TRBV-specific set, covered both alpha and beta chains. The authors ran around 19 PCR cycles to amplify TCRs with a constant-region primer and V-primer adapter. TCRdb fed the reads into MiXCR, producing one record per CDR3 protein. The sample shows under 15,000 distinct CDR3 sequences, around 74% of them seen only once. The receptors come from a human donor with advanced metastatic prostate, ovarian, gallbladder or colorectal cancer (not recorded which). This table probably holds off-target reads from a library built for another chain.

The chain couples TRBV6-1 to TRBJ2-1, with 10 bases lining up with TRBD2. The V segment lost 4 bases and the J segment 7 bases; nucleotides outside the gene matches: 10. Germline V gene lookup returns CDR1 MNHNS and CDR2 SASEGT. The CDR3 is 16 residues long. For the CDR3, the DNA is TGTGCCAGCAGTGTAGAGGCTCCGGGACTAGCGAATGAGCAGTTCTTC. Protein product: CASSVEAPGLANEQFF.

This chain uses TRBV24-1 with TRBJ1-2; TRBD1 aligns across 8 bases. This CDR3 has 16 amino acids. V was pared by 2 bases and J by 7 bases, with 11 bases of the junction left unmatched. From germline, CDR1 is KGHDR and CDR2 SFDVKD. The CDR3 reads CATSDSRTGRFSGYTF. The CDR3 DNA reads as TGTGCCACCAGTGATTCACGGACAGGGAGGTTCTCTGGCTACACCTTC.

This rearrangement joins TRBV20-1 to TRBJ1-4; TRBD1 aligns across 7 bases. Germline CDR1 and CDR2: DFQATT and SNEGSKA (reference sequence). The CDR3 runs to 15 residues. The V and J ends lost 3 bases and 4 bases, in that order; junction bases with no gene match: 8. This CDR3 reads CSASRDRDGNEKLFF. CDR3 DNA sequence: TGCAGTGCTAGCCGAGACAGGGACGGTAATGAAAAACTGTTTTTT.

The chain combines TRBV11-1 with TRBJ2-7; tentatively, D is TRBD1 or TRBD2 (5 bases each). V lost 5 bases, J lost 1 base, and 21 bases lay in between. The CDR3 sequence is 17 residues long. Germline loops: CDR1 SGHAT, CDR2 FQDESV (reference sequence). The CDR3 loop reads CASSPGARDGASYEQYF. CDR3 DNA: TGTGCCAGCAGCCCCGGGGCCAGGGACGGCGCGTCCTACGAGCAGTACTTC.

The chain couples TRBV28 to TRBJ2-5, with TRBD2 matching 7 bases. Germline CDR1 MDHEN, CDR2 SYDVKM. CDR3 length: 17 amino acids. Trimming removed 6 bases from V and 2 bases from J; junction bases left unmatched: 15. The chain's CDR3 is CASRVPPGREWQETQYF. CDR3 bases: TGTGCCAGCAGGGTTCCCCCCGGGCGGGAGTGGCAAGAGACCCAGTACTTC.

This chain uses TRBV28 with TRBJ2-7, with D hard to call. This CDR3 spans 12 amino acids. Between the trimmed V and J ends, which lost 3 bases and 2 bases, there was a span of 5 bases. Germline loops: CDR1 MDHEN, CDR2 SYDVKM. CDR3 protein: CASSLQAYEQYF. CDR3 DNA: TGTGCCAGCAGTTTGCAGGCCTACGAGCAGTACTTC.

This clonotype was detected only once. The gene calls are TRBV6-2 or TRBV6-3 and TRBJ2-5; 10 positions match TRBD1. From germline, CDR1 is MNHEY and CDR2 SVGEGT. Trimming cost V 0 bases and J 5 bases; bases outside gene matches: 9. The CDR3 spans 17 residues. CDR3 protein: CASSYSRGQGLRETQYF. The CDR3 nucleotides are TGTGCCAGCAGTTACTCGAGGGGACAGGGGCTGAGGGAGACCCAGTACTTC.

The CDR3 reads CASSSAYEQYF. The CDR3 coding sequence is TGTGCCAGCAGTTCCGCCTACGAGCAGTACTTC. The chain links TRBV12-3 or TRBV12-4 to TRBJ2-7; D is uncertain. This CDR3 is built from 11 residues. V was trimmed by 4 bases and J by 2 bases, leaving 3 bases between them.

The gene calls are TRBV7-6 and TRBJ2-5; 12 nucleotides align to TRBD2. V shed 3 bases, J shed 5 bases, and the junction held 4 bases outside the gene matches. The CDR3 covers 15 residues. CDR1 and CDR2 (germline): SGHVS, FNYEAQ. The CDR3 nucleotides read TGTGCCAGCAGCTTGGGGACTAGCGGGTTGGAGACCCAGTACTTC. Protein sequence: CASSLGTSGLETQYF.

The chain links TRBV7-2 to TRBJ2-5; D not certain. The germline V gene has CDR1 SGHTA and CDR2 FQGNSA. The CDR3 is 15 amino acids. Trimming took off 7 bases at V and 2 bases at J, with 17 bases between the two ends. The CDR3 DNA is TGTGCCAGCACCGACGGGCCGGCTCAGCAAGAGACCCAGTACTTC. Translated, it gives CASTDGPAQQETQYF. The full variable domain, in which reference TRBV7-2 and TRBJ2-5 provide the parts outside the CDR3, is GAGVSQSPSNKVTEKGKDVELRCDPISGHTALYWYRQSLGQGLEFLIYFQGNSAPDKSGLPSDRFSAERTGGSVSTLTIQRTQQEDSAVYLCASTDGPAQQETQYFGPGTRLLVL.

The chain recombines TRBV28 with TRBJ1-1; D is ambiguous. In germline, CDR1 is MDHEN, CDR2 SYDVKM. Deletions cut 2 bases from V and 4 bases from J, with 11 bases between. This CDR3 has 14 amino acids. In DNA form, the CDR3 reads TGTGCCAGCAGTTTAGGTTGGGGTAGCACTGAAGCTTTCTTT. Translating gives CASSLGWGSTEAFF.

The chain recombines TRBV4-1 with TRBJ1-5; 8 nucleotides align to TRBD1. In germline, CDR1 is MGHRA, CDR2 YSYEKL. The V gene end was trimmed by 0 bases and the J gene end by 6 bases; junction bases not matched to a gene: 10. This CDR3 spans 17 amino acids. In DNA form, the CDR3 reads TGCGCCAGCAGCCAAGAACCGCAATCAGGGGGCGGTCAGCCCCAGCATTTT. Protein product: CASSQEPQSGGGQPQHF.

The chain links TRBV2 to TRBJ2-3; the match to TRBD2 covers 7 bases. The CDR3 contains 13 residues. The V gene end was trimmed by 8 bases and the J gene end by 4 bases; junction bases not matched to a gene: 6. Germline-derived CDR1 and CDR2 are SNHLY and FYNNEI. DNA of the CDR3: TGTGCCAGCTCGGGAGGACGGCCAGATACGCAGTATTTT. Its translation is CASSGGRPDTQYF.

This rearrangement joins TRBV5-5 to TRBJ2-1; 9 bases are a match to TRBD2. The V gene's germline CDR1 is SGHKS and CDR2 YYEKEE (reference sequence). Trimming cost V 1 base and J 4 bases; bases outside gene matches: 0. The CDR3 loop spans 14 amino acids. CDR3 nucleotides: TGTGCCAGCAGCTTGACTAGCGGGTACAATGAGCAGTTCTTC. Amino acids: CASSLTSGYNEQFF.

The V call is TRBV4-3, the J call TRBJ2-1, with TRBD2 identical over 10 bases. The trim removed 2 bases at V and 5 bases at J, leaving 9 bases unmatched. There are 17 residues in the CDR3. The germline CDR1 and CDR2 sequences are LGHNA and YSLEER. CDR3 protein: CASSQLGGTSVNNEQFF. Written as DNA, the CDR3 is TGCGCCAGCAGCCAATTAGGGGGGACTAGCGTTAACAATGAGCAGTTCTTC.

The chain has TRBV30 and TRBJ1-1; 8 nucleotides agree with TRBD1. Unmatched junction bases numbered 8, after V lost 8 bases and J lost 3 bases. The CDR3 length is 13 residues. Germline lookup yields CDR1 GTSNPN and CDR2 SVGIG (reference sequence). The CDR3 DNA follows: TGTGCCGGACAGGGAAGGCTTGACACTGAAGCTTTCTTT. This encodes CAGQGRLDTEAFF.

The V and J genes are TRBV13 and TRBJ2-3, with 11 bases that match TRBD2. The CDR3 has 17 amino acids. The V and J ends lost 5 bases and 2 bases, in that order; junction bases with no gene match: 9. CDR1 is PRHDT and CDR2 is FYEKMQ in the germline V gene (reference sequence). CDR3 coding DNA: TGTGCCAGCAGCGCCAGACTAGCGGGGCTATCCACAGATACGCAGTATTTT. Residues: CASSARLAGLSTDTQYF.

CDR3 amino acids: CSVEGMEIETQYF. The CDR3 DNA reads TGCAGCGTTGAAGGGATGGAAATCGAGACCCAGTACTTC. The gene calls are TRBV29-1 and TRBJ2-5; no reliable D call. CDR3 length: 13 residues. V lost 1 base, J lost 5 bases, and 11 bases lay in between. Germline V CDR1 and CDR2: SQVTM, ANQGSEA.

The genes are TRBV19 and TRBJ1-5; 7 nucleotides align to TRBD1. This CDR3 is 16 amino acids long. Trimming removed 4 bases from V and 6 bases from J; junction bases left unmatched: 12. Germline V gene sequence: CDR1 LNHDA, CDR2 SQIVND (reference sequence). The CDR3 DNA is TGTGCCAGTAGTACCCCACTGGGGAAGGGGGCTCAGCCCCAGCATTTT. Its protein is CASSTPLGKGAQPQHF. Using reference TRBV19 and TRBJ1-5 for the parts outside the CDR3, the full variable domain is DGGITQSPKYLFRKEGQNVTLSCEQNLNHDAMYWYRQDPGQGLRLIYYSQIVNDFQKGDIAEGYSVSREKKESFPLTVTSAQKNPTAFYLCASSTPLGKGAQPQHFGDGTRLSIL.

V usage is TRBV20-1 and J usage is TRBJ2-2; 8 positions match TRBD2. With V trimmed by 1 base and J by 4 bases, 2 bases remained unmatched. The CDR3 length is 14 residues. CDR1 DFQATT and CDR2 SNEGSKA come from the germline V gene (reference sequence). In nucleotides, the CDR3 is TGCAGTGCTAGAGGGAGCGGGAGCACCGGGGAGCTGTTTTTT. This translates into CSARGSGSTGELFF.

This clonotype was seen only a few times. The chain uses TRBV28 and TRBJ2-1; 7 nucleotides match TRBD1. CDR3 length equals 14 residues. Germline V gene data show CDR1 as MDHEN and CDR2 as SYDVKM. The ends lost 5 bases at V and 2 bases at J; junction bases unmatched: 3. The CDR3 reads CASSTGAAYNEQFF. The CDR3 DNA reads TGTGCCAGCAGTACAGGGGCCGCCTACAATGAGCAGTTCTTC.

The chain is built from TRBV6-6 and TRBJ2-7; D is possibly TRBD2 (5 bases). CDR1 is MNHNY, CDR2 SVGAGI, per germline (reference sequence). Trimming pared 7 bases from V and 2 bases from J, leaving 15 bases between. The CDR3 extends over 14 amino acids. CDR3 region: CASTYGGGTYEQYF. For the CDR3, the DNA is TGTGCCAGCACCTACGGAGGCGGTACCTACGAGCAGTACTTC.

This clonotype was counted a few times. The chain couples TRBV18 to TRBJ2-7; 9 bases map to TRBD1. Germline lookup yields CDR1 KGHSH and CDR2 LQKENI. The CDR3 consists of 15 residues. J gave up 5 bases and V 3 bases, and 8 bases lay outside the gene matches. CDR3 protein: CASSPTSDRGHEQYF. The CDR3 DNA reads TGTGCCAGCTCACCGACATCGGACAGGGGCCACGAGCAGTACTTC.

The genes are TRBV18 and TRBJ2-1; D is perhaps TRBD1 (5 bases). V was clipped by 0 bases and J by 7 bases, with 16 bases between them. Germline CDR1 is KGHSH and CDR2 is LQKENI. The CDR3 is made up of 16 amino acids. The chain's CDR3 is CASSPPPSGFRNEQFF. The CDR3 DNA reads TGTGCCAGCTCACCACCGCCGTCAGGGTTCCGAAATGAGCAGTTCTTC.

The chain combines TRBV28 with TRBJ1-2; D is perhaps TRBD1 (6 bases). Germline assignment: CDR1 MDHEN and CDR2 SYDVKM. Trimming cost V 5 bases and J 0 bases, with 16 bases left between them. This CDR3 is 16 amino acids long. In DNA form, the CDR3 reads TGTGCCAGCAGTGAGGCAGGGGCCCTATCTAACTATGGCTACACCTTC. This gives the protein CASSEAGALSNYGYTF.

CDR3 region: CASSSAGTGVSNIQYF. The CDR3 coding sequence is TGTGCCAGCAGTTCGGCAGGGACAGGGGTATCGAACATTCAGTACTTC. The rearrangement joins TRBV12-3 or TRBV12-4 to TRBJ2-4, with TRBD1 matching over 10 bases. The CDR3 consists of 16 residues. The J segment lost 7 bases and the V segment lost 4 bases, leaving 10 bases of the junction unmatched.

The CDR3 nucleotides read TGTGCCAGTAGTATCAGGGATCAGCCCCAGCATTTT. It specifies CASSIRDQPQHF. This sequence joins TRBV19 and TRBJ1-5, with D perhaps TRBD1 (5 bases). The CDR3 extends over 12 amino acids. CDR1 and CDR2 from the germline V gene are LNHDA and SQIVND (reference sequence). The V and J ends lost 3 bases and 5 bases respectively, with 5 bases between them.

The chain links TRBV28 to TRBJ1-2; D call uncertain. Trimming took off 6 bases at V and 4 bases at J, with 6 bases between the two ends. CDR1 and CDR2 (germline): MDHEN, SYDVKM. The CDR3 is 11 residues long. CDR3 bases: TGTGCCAGCAGCGGGAGCTATGGCTACACCTTC. Encoded protein: CASSGSYGYTF.

The rearrangement joins TRBV29-1 to TRBJ1-1; D uncertain. The CDR3 contains 11 residues. Germline assignment: CDR1 SQVTM and CDR2 ANQGSEA. V was clipped by 2 bases and J by 1 base, with 2 bases between them. The CDR3 sequence is CSVEKNTEAFF. The DNA of the CDR3 is TGCAGCGTTGAAAAGAACACTGAAGCTTTCTTT.

V gene TRBV30 combines with J gene TRBJ1-4, with 8 bases identical to TRBD1. The V gene end was trimmed by 1 base and the J gene end by 9 bases; junction bases not matched to a gene: 7. This CDR3 comprises 14 residues. Germline-derived CDR1 and CDR2 are GTSNPN and SVGIG (reference sequence). CDR3 DNA sequence: TGTGCCTGGAGTGCGTCCGACAGGGGACAAAAACTGTTTTTT. Protein sequence: CAWSASDRGQKLFF.

V usage is TRBV11-2 and J usage is TRBJ1-4, with D unclear. This CDR3 has 13 residues. V was pared by 3 bases and J by 14 bases, with 16 bases between. Per the germline V gene, CDR1 is SGHAT and CDR2 is FQNNGV. The DNA of the CDR3 is TGTGCCAGCAGCTTTGGCAGCAGCGAAGGGCTGTTTTTT. This codes for CASSFGSSEGLFF.

V usage is TRBV29-1 and J usage is TRBJ1-4; 7 bases align to TRBD1. J was trimmed by 8 bases and V by 3 bases; bases with no gene match: 6. The CDR3 has 13 amino acids. Germline V CDR1 and CDR2: SQVTM, ANQGSEA. The CDR3 reads CSVETGNGEKLFF. The CDR3, as DNA: TGCAGCGTTGAGACAGGGAACGGGGAAAAACTGTTTTTT.